The 27 T cell receptor beta chains in this list originate from one sample, sequenced in a study of blood T cell repertoires in COVID-19. Assay: immunoSEQ multiplex PCR; the TCRdb copy retains only in-frame clones and omits some. The data show approximately 300,000 clones, under 95% seen once. Sequencing input: PBMCs or T cells enriched from blood (not recorded which). The receptors come from a woman aged 30 to 39 who had recovered from COVID-19.

V gene TRBV29-1 combines with J gene TRBJ1-1; TRBD1 is a possible D gene (5 bases). In germline, CDR1 is SQVTM, CDR2 ANQGSEA. Trimming removed 8 bases at V and 10 bases at J, with 20 bases between. The CDR3 covers 12 residues. This CDR3 reads CSLGEGSTAAFF. The CDR3 region has the DNA TGCAGCTTAGGGGAGGGGTCGACAGCAGCTTTCTTT.

The J gene is TRBJ2-3, the V gene TRBV24-1, with D possibly being TRBD2 (6 bases). This CDR3 region has 14 residues. With 12 bases removed from V and 0 bases from J, the gap between germline ends came to 15 bases. The germline gives CDR1 KGHDR, CDR2 SFDVKD. CDR3 loop: CAVRGKRSTDTQYF. CDR3 coding DNA: TGTGCCGTTCGGGGGAAGAGGAGCACAGATACGCAGTATTTT.

V gene TRBV2 combines with J gene TRBJ1-2; 7 nucleotides agree with TRBD1. The ends lost 6 bases at V and 2 bases at J; junction bases unmatched: 6. CDR3 length: 14 residues. CDR1 and CDR2 (germline): SNHLY, FYNNEI. The CDR3: CASRETGTNYGYTF. The CDR3 nucleotides read TGTGCCAGCAGGGAGACAGGGACCAACTATGGCTACACCTTC.

This sequence joins TRBV19 and TRBJ1-1; D unclear. The CDR3 is made up of 13 amino acids. Germline V gives CDR1 LNHDA, CDR2 SQIVND (reference sequence). Trimming left V 4 bases short and J 2 bases short, with 8 bases between. CDR3 sequence reads: CASSNSLNTEAFF. The CDR3 region has the DNA TGTGCCAGTAGTAACAGCCTAAACACTGAAGCTTTCTTT.

The rearrangement links TRBV4-1 to TRBJ1-4; 9 bases agree with TRBD1. J gave up 5 bases and V 5 bases, and 6 bases lay outside the gene matches. Looked up from germline, CDR1 is MGHRA and CDR2 is YSYEKL. The CDR3 length is 15 residues. As DNA, the CDR3 is TGCGCCAGCAGCTTCCGGGACAGGGCAAATGAAAAACTGTTTTTT. This encodes CASSFRDRANEKLFF.

The chain links TRBV7-2 to TRBJ1-2; D is perhaps TRBD1 (6 bases). The germline CDR1 and CDR2 sequences are SGHTA and FQGNSA. This CDR3 has 13 amino acids. The V and J ends lost 4 bases and 4 bases respectively, with 10 bases between them. The CDR3 DNA follows: TGTGCCAGCAGCTCCCAGGGGAGCTATGGCTACACCTTC. Amino acid sequence: CASSSQGSYGYTF.

This chain joins TRBV12-1 and TRBJ2-1; the table's D call, TRBD1, was not checked against the DNA. TRBV12-1 represents a pseudogene. The CDR3 totals 15 residues. The CDR3 DNA is TGTGCCAGCAGCTTTGCGGGACAGGGGTACAATGAGCAGTTCTTC. It yields the protein CASSFAGQGYNEQFF.

For this clone: The same CDR3 is also encoded by other DNA sequences in this sample. The chain uses TRBV6-5 and TRBJ1-4; 9 nucleotides agree with TRBD1. CDR1 MNHEY and CDR2 SVGAGI come from the germline V gene. The CDR3 consists of 14 residues. V gave up 6 bases and J gave up 5 bases; unmatched junction bases: 4. CDR3 DNA sequence: TGTGCCAGCAGAACCGGGACAGGGAATGAAAAACTGTTTTTT. Its protein is CASRTGTGNEKLFF.

The V gene is TRBV6-5, the J gene TRBJ1-6; 8 positions match TRBD1. CDR1 MNHEY and CDR2 SVGAGI come from the germline V gene. Trimming took 5 bases from V and 7 from J; bases not matched to a gene: 4. This CDR3 comprises 14 residues. The CDR3 protein is CASSTGQENSPLHF. For the CDR3, the DNA is TGTGCCAGCAGTACGGGACAGGAGAATTCACCCCTCCACTTT.

The chain combines TRBV12-2 with TRBJ1-1. TRBV12-2 corresponds to a pseudogene. CDR3 size: 10 residues. The CDR3 protein is CASLNLGAFF. CDR3 DNA: TGTGCAAGCCTTAACCTCGGGGCTTTCTTT.

This chain links TRBV5-1 with TRBJ2-3; 8 bases match TRBD2. V lost 0 bases and J lost 4; bases outside the gene matches: 1. Germline values: CDR1 SGHRS, CDR2 YFSETQ. The CDR3 covers 14 residues. CDR3 in DNA: TGCGCCAGCAGCTTGGAACTAGCGGCAGATACGCAGTATTTT. Translating gives CASSLELAADTQYF. The full variable domain, its missing parts supplied by reference TRBV5-1 and TRBJ2-3, is KAGVTQTPRYLIKTRGQQVTLSCSPISGHRSVSWYQQTPGQGLQFLFEYFSETQRNKGNFPGRFSGRQFSNSRSEMNVSTLELGDSALYLCASSLELAADTQYFGPGTRLTVL.

The rearrangement joins TRBV19 to TRBJ2-7, with 8 bases lining up with TRBD1. V lost 3 bases, J lost 2 bases, and 3 bases stayed unmatched. Looked up from germline, CDR1 is LNHDA and CDR2 is SQIVND (reference sequence). The CDR3 loop spans 14 amino acids. This CDR3 is CASSMQTGAYEQYF. As DNA, the CDR3 is TGTGCCAGTAGTATGCAGACAGGGGCCTACGAGCAGTACTTC.

The rearrangement joins TRBV18 to TRBJ2-2; no clear D gene. Trimming removed 4 bases at V and 6 bases at J, with 12 bases between. Per germline, CDR1 KGHSH and CDR2 LQKENI. CDR3 length: 14 amino acids. The CDR3 coding sequence is TGTGCCAGCTCACAGAGACATAGTCCCGGGGAGCTGTTTTTT. Protein product: CASSQRHSPGELFF.

This chain connects TRBV6-6 to TRBJ2-7; D possibly corresponds to TRBD2 (6 bases). V shed 6 bases and J shed 3 bases, with 15 bases lying between them. CDR1 and CDR2 from the germline V gene are MNHNY and SVGAGI (reference sequence). The CDR3 is made up of 14 amino acids. The CDR3 here is CASRLSEGGYEQYF. CDR3 sequence (DNA): TGTGCCAGCAGACTTTCAGAGGGAGGCTACGAGCAGTACTTC.

The genes are TRBV6-5 and TRBJ2-7; D may be TRBD2 (6 bases). The CDR3 runs 14 residues. Trimming took off 4 bases at V and 3 bases at J, with 13 bases between the two ends. Germline V gene sequence: CDR1 MNHEY, CDR2 SVGAGI. The CDR3 spells CASSLAPGDYEQYF. DNA for the CDR3: TGTGCCAGCAGTTTAGCCCCGGGGGACTACGAGCAGTACTTC.

The chain uses TRBV5-1 and TRBJ2-1, with 9 positions matching TRBD1. The trim removed 0 bases at V and 0 bases at J, leaving 13 bases unmatched. CDR1 and CDR2 (germline): SGHRS, YFSETQ. The CDR3 is 20 residues long. DNA of the CDR3: TGCGCCAGCAGCTTGGGTGGCGGACAGGGGATTCGAAGCTCCTACAATGAGCAGTTCTTC. It translates to CASSLGGGQGIRSSYNEQFF.

The gene calls are TRBV28 and TRBJ2-3; 12 bases match TRBD2. The V segment lost 3 bases and the J segment 6 bases; nucleotides outside the gene matches: 7. The CDR3 runs to 16 residues. Germline CDR1 is MDHEN and CDR2 is SYDVKM. The CDR3 sequence is CASSFPTSGGHDTQYF. The CDR3 nucleotides read TGTGCCAGCAGTTTCCCGACTAGCGGGGGCCACGATACGCAGTATTTT.

This chain uses TRBV27 with TRBJ2-7; maybe TRBD2 (7 bases). The CDR3 sequence is 14 residues long. V lost 3 bases to trimming and J lost 6 bases, with 15 bases between them. Germline CDR1 is MNHEY and CDR2 is SMNVEV (reference sequence). The CDR3 coding sequence is TGTGCCAGCAGTTTTGGGGGGGGCAGAGGCGAGCAGTACTTC. The encoded protein is CASSFGGGRGEQYF.

This sequence joins TRBV9 and TRBJ1-6, with D uncertain. The CDR3 runs to 14 residues. V lost 4 bases to trimming and J lost 7 bases, with 12 bases between them. Per the germline V gene, CDR1 is SGDLS and CDR2 is YYNGEE. The CDR3 spells CASSPVGENSPLHF. CDR3 DNA: TGTGCCAGCAGCCCCGTCGGTGAGAATTCACCCCTCCACTTT.

In its sample, this clone was seen once. The V gene is TRBV28, the J gene TRBJ1-5; weak D call: TRBD1 (6 bases). Per the germline V gene, CDR1 is MDHEN and CDR2 is SYDVKM. V lost 3 bases and J lost 6, with 18 bases in between. The CDR3 is made up of 16 amino acids. In DNA, the CDR3 is TGTGCCAGCAGTTTCGGTGAGGCGGGGGCCAGTCAGCCCCAGCATTTT. Translated: CASSFGEAGASQPQHF.

Concerning this clone itself: This sample includes further DNA sequences coding for the same CDR3. The chain links TRBV7-8 to TRBJ2-7; 7 positions agree with TRBD2. Per germline, CDR1 SGHVS and CDR2 FQNEAQ. The CDR3 is 12 residues long. V gave up 4 bases and J gave up 4 bases; unmatched junction bases: 1. As DNA, the CDR3 is TGTGCCAGCAGCTGGGGGGGGTACGAGCAGTACTTC. Its protein is CASSWGGYEQYF. The full variable domain, in which reference TRBV7-8 and TRBJ2-7 provide the parts outside the CDR3, is GAGVSQSPRYKVAKRGQDVALRCDPISGHVSLFWYQQALGQGPEFLTYFQNEAQLDKSGLPSDRFFAERPEGSVSTLKIQRTQQEDSAVYLCASSWGGYEQYFGPGTRLTVT.

This clone appeared a few times. The chain links TRBV5-4 to TRBJ2-3, with a tentative D call TRBD1 (6 bases). The CDR3 length is 14 residues. The V and J ends lost 0 bases and 10 bases respectively, with 15 bases between them. Germline-derived CDR1 and CDR2 are SGHNT and YYREEE (reference sequence). The CDR3 DNA reads TGTGCCAGCAGCTTGGGGGACACTGTTTTGGCGCAGTATTTT. Protein: CASSLGDTVLAQYF.

The V gene is TRBV27, the J gene TRBJ2-1; D possibly corresponds to TRBD1 (6 bases). The CDR3 has 15 residues. Germline V gene data show CDR1 as MNHEY and CDR2 as SMNVEV (reference sequence). V was trimmed by 7 bases and J by 1 base, leaving 14 bases between them. The CDR3 is CASNSQGRSYNEQFF. As DNA, the CDR3 is TGTGCCAGCAACAGTCAGGGGCGGTCCTACAATGAGCAGTTCTTC.

This clone has just one count. V and J are TRBV4-2 and TRBJ1-1; D remains unclear. V was pared by 0 bases and J by 5 bases, with 13 bases between. Germline assignment: CDR1 LGHNA and CDR2 YNFKEQ. This CDR3 region has 15 residues. CDR3 bases: TGTGCCAGCAGCCAAGATCGAACCAGGACTACTGAAGCTTTCTTT. Its translation: CASSQDRTRTTEAFF.

The CDR3: CASSLQGKGSPLHF. In nucleotides, the CDR3 is TGTGCCAGCAGCTTGCAGGGAAAGGGCTCACCCCTCCACTTT. The chain recombines TRBV7-9 with TRBJ1-6, with D possibly matching TRBD1 (5 bases). V was shortened by 3 bases and J by 10 bases, with 13 bases between the two germline ends. The CDR3 length is 14 residues. CDR1 and CDR2 (germline): SEHNR, FQNEAQ (reference sequence). Full variable domain (remainder filled in from reference TRBV7-9 and TRBJ1-6): DTGVSQNPRHKITKRGQNVTFRCDPISEHNRLYWYRQTLGQGPEFLTYFQNEAQLEKSRLLSDRFSAERPKGSFSTLEIQRTEQGDSAMYLCASSLQGKGSPLHFGNGTRLTVT.

The rearrangement uses TRBV4-1 and TRBJ2-1; TRBD2 is a possible D gene (7 bases). Germline V gene lookup returns CDR1 MGHRA and CDR2 YSYEKL. The CDR3 has 14 residues. Trimming took 10 bases from V and 3 from J, leaving 16 bases between them. For the CDR3, the DNA is TGCGCCACCAAGGGGGGGGTTGACTACAATGAGCAGTTCTTC. Protein sequence: CATKGGVDYNEQFF.

Points on this clone: At one boundary the junction diverges from the germline segment, which might be a read error. V is TRBV28 and J is TRBJ2-3, with TRBD2 matching 14 bases. Germline values: CDR1 MDHEN, CDR2 SYDVKM. The CDR3 contains 20 residues. CDR3 loop: CASSLYTRTSGGPTTDTQYF. CDR3 in DNA: TGTGCCAGCAGCTTATACACCCGGACTAGCGGGGGGCCAACGACAGATACGCAGTATTTT.